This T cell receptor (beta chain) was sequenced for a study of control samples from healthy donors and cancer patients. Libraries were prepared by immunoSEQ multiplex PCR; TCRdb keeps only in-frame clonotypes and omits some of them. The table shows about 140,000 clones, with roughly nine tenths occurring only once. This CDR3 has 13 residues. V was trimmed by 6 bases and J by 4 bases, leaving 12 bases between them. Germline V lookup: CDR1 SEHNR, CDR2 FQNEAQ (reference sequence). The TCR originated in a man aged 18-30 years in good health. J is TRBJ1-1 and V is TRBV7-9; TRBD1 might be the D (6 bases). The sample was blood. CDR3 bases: TGTGCCAGCAGTCCAACAGGGCCCACTGAAGCTTTCTTT. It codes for CASSPTGPTEAFF.